This T cell receptor beta chain appears in the sequencing data of a study of blood T cell repertoires in COVID-19. The length of the CDR3 is 15 residues. The V end was cut by 3 bases, the J end by 6 bases, with 14 bases between. Germline V CDR1 and CDR2: KGHDR, SFDVKD. Assay used: immunoSEQ multiplex PCR; TCRdb lists only in-frame clones, some missing. Of approximately 220,000 clones detected, about 85% appear once; the ten largest clones hold around a sixth. The source material was PBMCs or T cells enriched from blood (not recorded which). V gene TRBV24-1 combines with J gene TRBJ2-1; tentatively, D is TRBD2 (6 bases). This TCR was sampled from a man in his forties who had recovered from COVID-19. Here the CDR3 DNA reads TGTGCCACCAGTGATGGACTAACGTCACCCAATGAGCAGTTCTTC. Residues: CATSDGLTSPNEQFF.